This T cell receptor beta chain was recovered during a study of cytomegalovirus exposure and HLA in healthy donors. TCRdb keeps only in-frame clones here, not all; method: immunoSEQ multiplex PCR. The table has around 300,000 clones, 70% to 90% seen once. Concerning this clone: Its antigen is undetermined.

Study-level findings and limits: In a later analysis, first-cohort TCR clusters were found to tend to co-occur in the 120 or so validation repertoires.

The CDR3 consists of 16 residues. Trimming took off 4 bases at V and 8 bases at J, with 20 bases between the two ends. Germline loops: CDR1 SGHAT, CDR2 FQDESV (reference sequence). The chain is built from TRBV11-1 and TRBJ1-4, with a tentative D call TRBD1 (6 bases). The source material was PBMCs. The receptor comes from a man in his thirties or forties in good health and CMV-seronegative. CDR3 bases: TGTGCCAGCAGCTCACGTGGATCTACAGGGAAAGAAAAACTGTTTTTT. This gives the protein CASSSRGSTGKEKLFF.